This T cell receptor beta chain was retrieved from a study of spatial heterogeneity in lung cancer. Study in general: The average appearance count of each unique TCR and UMI combination in raw reads was more than 9.5.

This clonotype ranks as medium-sized (0.01 to 0.1%). Time point indicated: sample taken at primary tumor resection. Unsorted whole RNA of tumor, nontumor lung or frozen PBMC was sequenced. Patients with untreated early-stage non-small cell lung cancer, numbering 55 to 75, were the donors. This CDR3 is 16 amino acids long. Trimming took off 5 bases at V and 1 base at J, with 18 bases between the two ends. Per the germline V gene, CDR1 is SGHNT and CDR2 is YENEEA. A unique molecular identifier was carried by every single TCR cDNA molecule. TCRdb re-analysed the 5' RACE reads in MiXCR, keeping a single row per CDR3 protein. This sample has 3,000 to 4,000 distinct CDR3 sequences, with around 7.7% found just once.

The chain couples TRBV11-3 to TRBJ2-7; a weak D match, TRBD2 (5 bases). The TCR originated in a male donor with early-stage non-small cell lung cancer. The material was normal lung tissue next to the tumor, obtained at surgery. The CDR3 sequence is CASSGEAGGSSYEQYV. The CDR3 DNA sequence: TGTGCCAGCAGCGGTGAGGCCGGCGGGTCGTCCTACGAGCAGTACGTC.